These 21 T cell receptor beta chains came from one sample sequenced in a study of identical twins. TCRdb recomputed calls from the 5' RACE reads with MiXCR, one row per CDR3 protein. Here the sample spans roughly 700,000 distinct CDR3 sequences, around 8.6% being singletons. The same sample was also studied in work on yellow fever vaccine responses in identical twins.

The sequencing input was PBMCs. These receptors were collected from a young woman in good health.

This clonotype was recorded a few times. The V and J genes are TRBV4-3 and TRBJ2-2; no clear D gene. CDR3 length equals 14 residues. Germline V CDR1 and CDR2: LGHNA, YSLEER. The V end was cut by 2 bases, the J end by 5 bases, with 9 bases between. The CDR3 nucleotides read TGCGCCAGCAGCCAATCGCCTACGACCGGGGAGCTGTTTTTT. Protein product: CASSQSPTTGELFF.

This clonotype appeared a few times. The CDR3 here is CASSLLALGTGELFF. DNA of the CDR3: TGTGCCAGCAGTTTACTAGCGTTAGGCACCGGGGAGCTGTTTTTT. V gene TRBV28 combines with J gene TRBJ2-2; TRBD2 is a possible D gene (6 bases). CDR1 MDHEN and CDR2 SYDVKM come from the germline V gene. The CDR3 has 15 residues. The V end was cut by 2 bases, the J end by 4 bases, with 11 bases between.

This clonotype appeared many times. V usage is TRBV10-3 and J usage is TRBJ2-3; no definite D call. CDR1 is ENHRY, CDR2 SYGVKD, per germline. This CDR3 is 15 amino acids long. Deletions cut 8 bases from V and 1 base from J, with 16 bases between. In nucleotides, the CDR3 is TGTGCCATCCAAGACACGCGGTGGGGCACAGATACGCAGTATTTT. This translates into CAIQDTRWGTDTQYF.

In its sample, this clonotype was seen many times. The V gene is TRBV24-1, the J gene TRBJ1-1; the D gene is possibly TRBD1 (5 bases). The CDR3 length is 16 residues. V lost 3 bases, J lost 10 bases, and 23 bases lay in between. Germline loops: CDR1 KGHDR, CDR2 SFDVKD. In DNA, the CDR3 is TGTGCCACCAGTGATGGTCCTCCCGGGACCTCGGGTGGAGCTTTCTTT. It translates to CATSDGPPGTSGGAFF.

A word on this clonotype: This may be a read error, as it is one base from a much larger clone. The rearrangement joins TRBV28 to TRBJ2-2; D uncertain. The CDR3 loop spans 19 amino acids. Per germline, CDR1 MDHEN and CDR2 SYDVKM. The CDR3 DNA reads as TGTGCCAGCAGCCCTAGACCTCGAACCGCCGATTCGAACACCGCGGAGCTGTTTTTT. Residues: CASSPRPRTADSNTAELFF.

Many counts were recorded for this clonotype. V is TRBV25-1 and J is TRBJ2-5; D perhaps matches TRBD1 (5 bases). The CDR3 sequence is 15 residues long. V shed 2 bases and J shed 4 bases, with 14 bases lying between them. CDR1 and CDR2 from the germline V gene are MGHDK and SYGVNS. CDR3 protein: CASSERGLRGETQYF. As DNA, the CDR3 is TGTGCCAGCAGTGAAAGAGGCTTAAGGGGAGAGACCCAGTACTTC.

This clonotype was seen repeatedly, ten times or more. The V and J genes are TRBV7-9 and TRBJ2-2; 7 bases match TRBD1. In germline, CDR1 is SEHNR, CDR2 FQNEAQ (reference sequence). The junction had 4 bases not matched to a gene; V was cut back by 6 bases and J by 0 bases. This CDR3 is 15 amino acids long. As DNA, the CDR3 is TGTGCCAGCAGTCTAGGGGGCTCGAACACCGGGGAGCTGTTTTTT. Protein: CASSLGGSNTGELFF. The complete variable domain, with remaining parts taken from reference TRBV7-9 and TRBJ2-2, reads DTGVSQNPRHKITKRGQNVTFRCDPISEHNRLYWYRQTLGQGPEFLTYFQNEAQLEKSRLLSDRFSAERPKGSFSTLEIQRTEQGDSAMYLCASSLGGSNTGELFFGEGSRLTVL.

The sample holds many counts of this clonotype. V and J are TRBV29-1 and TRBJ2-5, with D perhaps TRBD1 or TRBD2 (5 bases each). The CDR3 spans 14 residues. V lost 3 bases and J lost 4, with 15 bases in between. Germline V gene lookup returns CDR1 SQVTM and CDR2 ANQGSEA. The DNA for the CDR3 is TGCAGCGTTGATTTAATACCAGGGACAGAGACCCAGTACTTC. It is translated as CSVDLIPGTETQYF.

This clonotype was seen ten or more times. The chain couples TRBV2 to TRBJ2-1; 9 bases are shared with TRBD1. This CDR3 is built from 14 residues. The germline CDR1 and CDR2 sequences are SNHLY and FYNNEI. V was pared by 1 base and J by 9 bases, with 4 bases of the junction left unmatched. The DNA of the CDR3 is TGTGCCAGCAGTGAAGTACAGGGGGCCACTGAGCAGTTCTTC. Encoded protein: CASSEVQGATEQFF.

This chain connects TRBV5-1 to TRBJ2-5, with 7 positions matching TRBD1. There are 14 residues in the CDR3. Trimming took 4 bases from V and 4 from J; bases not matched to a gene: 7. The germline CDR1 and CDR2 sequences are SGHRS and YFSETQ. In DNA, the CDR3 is TGCGCCAGCAGCGCACAGGGGACGCGAGAGACCCAGTACTTC. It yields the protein CASSAQGTRETQYF.

The CDR3 coding sequence is TGTGCCAGCAGCGTACCTTCCAGGGTGCCTAACTATGGCTACACCTTC. It is translated as CASSVPSRVPNYGYTF. The chain has TRBV7-9 and TRBJ1-2, with D possibly matching TRBD1 (5 bases). The CDR3 consists of 16 residues. In germline, CDR1 is SEHNR, CDR2 FQNEAQ (reference sequence). Trimming removed 5 bases at V and 0 bases at J, with 16 bases between.

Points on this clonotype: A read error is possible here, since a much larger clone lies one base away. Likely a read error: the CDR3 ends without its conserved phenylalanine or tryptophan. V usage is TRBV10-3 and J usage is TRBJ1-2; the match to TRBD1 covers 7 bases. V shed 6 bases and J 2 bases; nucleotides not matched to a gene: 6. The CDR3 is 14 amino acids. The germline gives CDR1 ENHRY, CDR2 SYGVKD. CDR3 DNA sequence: TGTGCCATCAGCGGACAGGCTGGGAACTATGGCTACACCTTA. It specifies CAISGQAGNYGYTL.

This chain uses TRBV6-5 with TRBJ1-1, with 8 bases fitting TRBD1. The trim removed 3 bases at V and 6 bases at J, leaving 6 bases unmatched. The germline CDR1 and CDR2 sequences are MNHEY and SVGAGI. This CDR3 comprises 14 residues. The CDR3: CASSYDRGGAEAFF. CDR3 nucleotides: TGTGCCAGCAGTTATGACAGGGGAGGTGCTGAAGCTTTCTTT.

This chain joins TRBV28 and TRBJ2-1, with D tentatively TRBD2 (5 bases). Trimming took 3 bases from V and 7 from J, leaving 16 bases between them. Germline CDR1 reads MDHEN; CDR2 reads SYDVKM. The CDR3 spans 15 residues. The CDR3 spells CASSFEGSMSNEQFF. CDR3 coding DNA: TGTGCCAGCAGTTTCGAGGGTTCTATGAGTAATGAGCAGTTCTTC.

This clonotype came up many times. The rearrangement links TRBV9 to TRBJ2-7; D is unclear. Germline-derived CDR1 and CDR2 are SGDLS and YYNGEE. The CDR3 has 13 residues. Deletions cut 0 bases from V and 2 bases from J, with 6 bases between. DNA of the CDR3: TGTGCCAGCAGCGTAGGACGCACCTACGAGCAGTACTTC. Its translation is CASSVGRTYEQYF.

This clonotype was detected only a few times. This CDR3 reads CASSSSQGDQYTQYF. CDR3 coding DNA: TGTGCCAGCAGCTCCTCACAGGGGGATCAATATACGCAGTATTTT. The gene calls are TRBV7-9 and TRBJ2-3, with TRBD1 matching 8 bases. J lost 7 bases, V lost 4 bases, and 10 bases had no gene match. The CDR3 loop spans 15 amino acids. The germline V gene has CDR1 SEHNR and CDR2 FQNEAQ (reference sequence). The whole variable domain, filled in from reference TRBV7-9 and TRBJ2-3, reads DTGVSQNPRHKITKRGQNVTFRCDPISEHNRLYWYRQTLGQGPEFLTYFQNEAQLEKSRLLSDRFSAERPKGSFSTLEIQRTEQGDSAMYLCASSSSQGDQYTQYFGPGTRLTVL.

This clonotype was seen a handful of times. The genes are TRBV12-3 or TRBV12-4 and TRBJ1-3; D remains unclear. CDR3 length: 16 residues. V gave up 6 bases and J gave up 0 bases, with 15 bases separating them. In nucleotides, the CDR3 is TGTGCCAGCAGACATCCTGGAGAGCTCTCTGGAAACACCATATATTTT. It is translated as CASRHPGELSGNTIYF.

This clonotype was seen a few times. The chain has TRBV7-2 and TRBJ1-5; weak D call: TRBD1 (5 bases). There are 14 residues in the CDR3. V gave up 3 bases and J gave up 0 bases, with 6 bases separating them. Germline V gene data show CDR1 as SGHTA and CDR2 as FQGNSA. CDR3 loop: CASSLDNSNQPQHF. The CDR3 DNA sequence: TGTGCCAGCAGCTTGGACAATAGCAATCAGCCCCAGCATTTT. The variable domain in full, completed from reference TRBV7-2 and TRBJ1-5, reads GAGVSQSPSNKVTEKGKDVELRCDPISGHTALYWYRQSLGQGLEFLIYFQGNSAPDKSGLPSDRFSAERTGGSVSTLTIQRTQQEDSAVYLCASSLDNSNQPQHFGDGTRLSIL.

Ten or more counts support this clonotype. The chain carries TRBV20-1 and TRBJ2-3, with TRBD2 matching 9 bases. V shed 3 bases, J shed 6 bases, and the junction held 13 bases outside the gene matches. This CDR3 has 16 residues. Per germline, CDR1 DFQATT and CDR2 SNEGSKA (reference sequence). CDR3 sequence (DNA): TGCAGTGCTAGCCCTAGCGGGAAACGTGCGCCCGATACGCAGTATTTT. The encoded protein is CSASPSGKRAPDTQYF.

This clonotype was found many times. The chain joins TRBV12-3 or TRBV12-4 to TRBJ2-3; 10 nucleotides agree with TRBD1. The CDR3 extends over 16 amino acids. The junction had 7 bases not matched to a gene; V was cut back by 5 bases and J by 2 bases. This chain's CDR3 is CASSPGGTGVTDTQYF. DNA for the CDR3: TGTGCCAGCAGTCCGGGGGGGACAGGGGTCACAGATACGCAGTATTTT.

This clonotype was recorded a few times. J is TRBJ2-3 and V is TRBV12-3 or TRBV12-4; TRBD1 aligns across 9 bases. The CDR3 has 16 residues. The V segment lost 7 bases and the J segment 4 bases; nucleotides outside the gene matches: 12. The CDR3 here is CASNSRGRTGADTQYF. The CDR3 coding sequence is TGTGCCAGCAACTCCCGGGGAAGGACAGGGGCAGATACGCAGTATTTT.